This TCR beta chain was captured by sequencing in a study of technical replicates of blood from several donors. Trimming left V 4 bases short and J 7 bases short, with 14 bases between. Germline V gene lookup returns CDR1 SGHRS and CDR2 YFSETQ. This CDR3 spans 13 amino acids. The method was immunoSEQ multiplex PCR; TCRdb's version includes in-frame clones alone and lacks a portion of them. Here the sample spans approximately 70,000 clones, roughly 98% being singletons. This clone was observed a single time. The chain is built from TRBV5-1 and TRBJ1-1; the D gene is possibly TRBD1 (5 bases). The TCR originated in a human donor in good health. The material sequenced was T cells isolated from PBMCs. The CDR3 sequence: CASSNRGTHEAFF. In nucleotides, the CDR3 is TGCGCCAGCAGCAACCGGGGGACTCATGAAGCTTTCTTT.